Listed here are 17 T cell receptor beta chains from one sample, sequenced in a study of T cell repertoires in cytomegalovirus infection. TCRdb fed the reads into MiXCR, producing one record per CDR3 protein. The table includes about 130,000 distinct CDR3 sequences, almost 9% detected once. The sequenced sample consisted of PBMCs. Receptor source: a human donor in good health (CMV status not recorded). Some clones in this sample may be carry-over from other donors' samples.

At least ten counts were recorded for this clonotype. The rearrangement joins TRBV7-2 to TRBJ2-5; 9 positions match TRBD2. Trimming removed 1 base from V and 2 bases from J; junction bases left unmatched: 5. The germline V gene encodes CDR1 SGHTA and CDR2 FQGNSA. The CDR3 extends over 16 amino acids. DNA of the CDR3: TGTGCCAGCAGCTTAGAGGCTAGCGGGGTTCAAGAGACCCAGTACTTC. Residues: CASSLEASGVQETQYF.

This clonotype appeared many times. The V and J genes are TRBV7-9 and TRBJ2-1; D perhaps matches TRBD1 (5 bases). The germline gives CDR1 SEHNR, CDR2 FQNEAQ (reference sequence). The CDR3 length is 15 residues. V lost 1 base to trimming and J lost 0 bases, with 7 bases between them. The DNA for the CDR3 is TGTGCCAGCAGCTTAGGACAGATCTCCTACAATGAGCAGTTCTTC. Its protein is CASSLGQISYNEQFF.

Many counts were recorded for this clonotype. CDR3 protein: CASSLPMFAKDSNQPQHF. The CDR3, as DNA: TGTGCCAGCAGTTTACCTATGTTCGCGAAGGATAGCAATCAGCCCCAGCATTTT. The rearrangement links TRBV28 to TRBJ1-5, with no clear D. Germline V gives CDR1 MDHEN, CDR2 SYDVKM. This CDR3 has 18 residues. V shed 2 bases and J shed 0 bases, with 17 bases lying between them.

At least ten counts were recorded for this clonotype. V is TRBV19 and J is TRBJ1-2, with D hard to call. Trimming cost V 3 bases and J 4 bases, with 18 bases left between them. Germline CDR1 and CDR2: LNHDA and SQIVND (reference sequence). The CDR3 runs to 16 residues. CDR3 protein: CASSILMETSAYGYTF. The DNA of the CDR3 is TGTGCCAGTAGTATTTTGATGGAGACATCCGCCTATGGCTACACCTTC.

Many counts were recorded for this clonotype. V gene TRBV7-9 combines with J gene TRBJ2-5; D tentatively fits TRBD1 or TRBD2 (5 bases each). The V end was cut by 2 bases, the J end by 4 bases, with 11 bases between. Germline V CDR1 and CDR2: SEHNR, FQNEAQ (reference sequence). The CDR3 contains 14 residues. The CDR3, as DNA: TGTGCCAGCAGCTTACACCAGGGAGCAGAGACCCAGTACTTC. Its protein is CASSLHQGAETQYF. Filled out from reference TRBV7-9 and TRBJ2-5, the complete variable domain reads DTGVSQNPRHKITKRGQNVTFRCDPISEHNRLYWYRQTLGQGPEFLTYFQNEAQLEKSRLLSDRFSAERPKGSFSTLEIQRTEQGDSAMYLCASSLHQGAETQYFGPGTRLLVL.

The V call is TRBV2, the J call TRBJ1-1, with unresolved D. V was trimmed by 4 bases and J by 5 bases, leaving 11 bases between them. Germline V CDR1 and CDR2: SNHLY, FYNNEI. The CDR3 is 13 amino acids. The CDR3 bases are TGTGCCAGCAGTGCCCGATTTGGTACTGAAGCTTTCTTT. Its protein product is CASSARFGTEAFF.

This clonotype showed up many times. The CDR3 is CASSLGGHYEQYF. Written as DNA, the CDR3 is TGTGCCAGCAGTTTAGGGGGCCACTACGAGCAGTACTTC. The gene calls are TRBV28 and TRBJ2-7, with D tentatively TRBD1 (6 bases). Germline CDR1 reads MDHEN; CDR2 reads SYDVKM. The CDR3 loop spans 13 amino acids. V was pared by 2 bases and J by 3 bases, with 8 bases between. Full variable domain (rest looked up from reference TRBV28 and TRBJ2-7): DVKVTQSSRYLVKRTGEKVFLECVQDMDHENMFWYRQDPGLGLRLIYFSYDVKMKEKGDIPEGYSVSREKKERFSLILESASTNQTSMYLCASSLGGHYEQYFGPGTRLTVT.

This clonotype was observed at least ten times. This rearrangement joins TRBV7-9 to TRBJ2-1, with 7 positions matching TRBD1. The CDR3 runs 19 residues. The germline CDR1 and CDR2 sequences are SEHNR and FQNEAQ (reference sequence). V lost 6 bases, J lost 2 bases, and 19 bases stayed unmatched. The CDR3 loop is CASRPRGTDYGRPYNEQFF. As DNA, the CDR3 is TGTGCCAGCAGGCCTAGAGGGACAGACTACGGGCGGCCCTACAATGAGCAGTTCTTC. Variable domain in full (rest from reference TRBV7-9 and TRBJ2-1): DTGVSQNPRHKITKRGQNVTFRCDPISEHNRLYWYRQTLGQGPEFLTYFQNEAQLEKSRLLSDRFSAERPKGSFSTLEIQRTEQGDSAMYLCASRPRGTDYGRPYNEQFFGPGTRLTVL.

This clonotype was detected many times. V and J are TRBV7-2 and TRBJ2-7; D uncertain. The V gene's germline CDR1 is SGHTA and CDR2 FQGNSA. Trimming shortened V by 1 base and J by 1 base, and 8 bases separated the two germline ends. There are 14 residues in the CDR3. The CDR3 DNA reads as TGTGCCAGCAGCTTAGGACGCGAATCCTACGAGCAGTACTTC. This gives the protein CASSLGRESYEQYF.

V and J are TRBV2 and TRBJ1-5, with 8 positions matching TRBD1. The V segment lost 8 bases and the J segment 2 bases; nucleotides outside the gene matches: 2. Germline lookup yields CDR1 SNHLY and CDR2 FYNNEI. This CDR3 contains 13 residues. CDR3 bases: TGTGCCAGCGAGACAGGGGGCAATCAGCCCCAGCATTTT. It codes for CASETGGNQPQHF. The entire variable domain, with the rest obtained from reference TRBV2 and TRBJ1-5, is as follows: EPEVTQTPSHQVTQMGQEVILRCVPISNHLYFYWYRQILGQKVEFLVSFYNNEISEKSEIFDDQFSVERPDGSNFTLKIRSTKLEDSAMYFCASETGGNQPQHFGDGTRLSIL.

This clonotype was found many times. The rearrangement joins TRBV19 to TRBJ1-2, with 7 bases fitting TRBD1. Germline V gene sequence: CDR1 LNHDA, CDR2 SQIVND (reference sequence). Germline trimming cut 10 bases from V and 8 bases from J; bases unmatched to any gene: 13. This CDR3 is 13 amino acids long. The CDR3: CATSLTDRFGYTF. The DNA of the CDR3 is TGTGCCACTTCACTAACGGACAGGTTCGGCTACACCTTC.

This clonotype showed up many times. The chain recombines TRBV7-6 with TRBJ1-2, with 7 bases matching TRBD1. Germline-derived CDR1 and CDR2 are SGHVS and FNYEAQ. V lost 0 bases and J lost 6; bases outside the gene matches: 7. The CDR3 loop spans 15 amino acids. Here the CDR3 reads CASSLAGDSRNGYTF. Here the CDR3 DNA reads TGTGCCAGCAGCTTAGCGGGGGACAGTCGGAATGGCTACACCTTC.

At least ten counts were recorded for this clonotype. The J gene is TRBJ1-1, the V gene TRBV7-2; tentatively, D is TRBD1 (6 bases). The V gene lost 5 bases and the J gene lost 3 bases, with 13 bases spanning the gap. The CDR3 sequence is 14 residues long. Germline assignment: CDR1 SGHTA and CDR2 FQGNSA. CDR3 region: CASSLQGSDTEAFF. The CDR3 DNA reads TGTGCCAGCAGCCTACAGGGATCGGACACTGAAGCTTTCTTT.

This clonotype was observed a few times. The chain employs TRBV2 and TRBJ1-1; D remains unclear. This CDR3 has 13 amino acids. V gave up 2 bases and J gave up 10 bases, with 14 bases separating them. Germline CDR1 and CDR2: SNHLY and FYNNEI. DNA for the CDR3: TGTGCCAGCAGTGAAATACGGGCTGATGGAGCTTTCTTT. Translated, it gives CASSEIRADGAFF.

The genes are TRBV18 and TRBJ1-2; unclear D gene. Germline assignment: CDR1 KGHSH and CDR2 LQKENI. The V end was cut by 0 bases, the J end by 8 bases, with 10 bases between. The CDR3 is 13 residues long. Written as DNA, the CDR3 is TGTGCCAGCTCACCACCGGCCGATTGGGGCTACACCTTC. Translating it yields CASSPPADWGYTF. Using reference TRBV18 and TRBJ1-2 for the parts outside the CDR3, the full variable domain is NAGVMQNPRHLVRRRGQEARLRCSPMKGHSHVYWYRQLPEEGLKFMVYLQKENIIDESGMPKERFSAEFPKEGPSILRIQQVVRGDSAAYFCASSPPADWGYTFGSGTRLTVV.

This clonotype was seen more than once but under ten times. The chain carries TRBV28 and TRBJ2-7, with TRBD1 matching over 9 bases. Trimming took 2 bases from V and 2 from J; bases not matched to a gene: 7. The germline V gene encodes CDR1 MDHEN and CDR2 SYDVKM. The CDR3 extends over 16 amino acids. The CDR3 loop reads CASSLIRTGVAYEQYF. The CDR3 DNA reads as TGTGCCAGCAGTTTAATTCGGACAGGGGTTGCCTACGAGCAGTACTTC.

At least ten counts were recorded for this clonotype. The rearrangement links TRBV7-3 to TRBJ2-3; 8 nucleotides match TRBD2. Germline V CDR1 and CDR2: SGHTA, FQGTGA. Trimming at V came to 2 bases and at J to 9 bases, leaving 13 bases not matched to a gene. This CDR3 contains 16 residues. The CDR3 region has the DNA TGTGCCAGCAGCTTACTCGGGGGGGACTTGGGTGAAACGCAGTATTTT. Residues: CASSLLGGDLGETQYF.